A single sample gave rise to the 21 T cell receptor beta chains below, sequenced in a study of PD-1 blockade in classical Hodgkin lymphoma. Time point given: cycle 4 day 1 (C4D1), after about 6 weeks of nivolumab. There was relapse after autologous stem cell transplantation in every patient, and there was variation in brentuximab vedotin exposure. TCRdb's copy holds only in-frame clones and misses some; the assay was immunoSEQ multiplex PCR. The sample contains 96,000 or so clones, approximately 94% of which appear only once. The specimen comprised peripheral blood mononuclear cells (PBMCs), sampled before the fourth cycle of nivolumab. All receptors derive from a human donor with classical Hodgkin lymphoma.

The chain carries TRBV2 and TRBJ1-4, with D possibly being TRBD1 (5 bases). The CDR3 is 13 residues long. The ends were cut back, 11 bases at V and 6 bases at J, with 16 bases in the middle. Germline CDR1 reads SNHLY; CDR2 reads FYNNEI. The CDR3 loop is CAGGLGPYEKLFF. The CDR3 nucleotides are TGTGCCGGGGGGTTGGGTCCTTATGAAAAACTGTTTTTT.

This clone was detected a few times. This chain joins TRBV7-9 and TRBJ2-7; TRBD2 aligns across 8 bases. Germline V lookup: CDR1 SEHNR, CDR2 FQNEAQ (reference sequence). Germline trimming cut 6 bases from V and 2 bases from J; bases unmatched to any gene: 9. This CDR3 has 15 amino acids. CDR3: CASSRGGTSAYEQYF. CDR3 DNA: TGTGCCAGCAGTAGAGGCGGGACTAGTGCCTACGAGCAGTACTTC.

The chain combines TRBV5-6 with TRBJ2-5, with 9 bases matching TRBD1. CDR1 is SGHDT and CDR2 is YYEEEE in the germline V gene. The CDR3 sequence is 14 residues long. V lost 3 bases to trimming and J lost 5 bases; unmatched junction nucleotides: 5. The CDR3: CASSSTGGGETQYF. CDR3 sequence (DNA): TGTGCCAGCAGCTCTACAGGGGGCGGCGAGACCCAGTACTTC.

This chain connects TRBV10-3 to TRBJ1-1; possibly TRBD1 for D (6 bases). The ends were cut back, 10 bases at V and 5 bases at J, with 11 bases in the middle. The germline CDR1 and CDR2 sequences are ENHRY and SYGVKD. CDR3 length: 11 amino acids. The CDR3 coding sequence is TGTGCCACCCTCAGGGGAACTGAAGCTTTCTTT. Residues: CATLRGTEAFF.

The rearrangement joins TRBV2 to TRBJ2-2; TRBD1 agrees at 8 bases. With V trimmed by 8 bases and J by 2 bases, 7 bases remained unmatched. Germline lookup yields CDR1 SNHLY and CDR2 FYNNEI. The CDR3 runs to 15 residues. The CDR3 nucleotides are TGTGCCAGCGGTAGGGACAGGATAAACACCGGGGAGCTGTTTTTT. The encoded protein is CASGRDRINTGELFF. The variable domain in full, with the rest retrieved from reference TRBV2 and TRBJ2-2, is EPEVTQTPSHQVTQMGQEVILRCVPISNHLYFYWYRQILGQKVEFLVSFYNNEISEKSEIFDDQFSVERPDGSNFTLKIRSTKLEDSAMYFCASGRDRINTGELFFGEGSRLTVL.

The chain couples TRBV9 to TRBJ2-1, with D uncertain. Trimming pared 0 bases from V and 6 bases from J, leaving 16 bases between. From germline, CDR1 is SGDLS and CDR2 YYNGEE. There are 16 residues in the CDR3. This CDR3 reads CASSVAVWGSGNEQFF. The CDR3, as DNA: TGTGCCAGCAGCGTAGCTGTGTGGGGATCGGGCAATGAGCAGTTCTTC. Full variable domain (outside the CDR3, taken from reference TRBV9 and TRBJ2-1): DSGVTQTPKHLITATGQRVTLRCSPRSGDLSVYWYQQSLDQGLQFLIQYYNGEERAKGNILERFSAQQFPDLHSELNLSSLELGDSALYFCASSVAVWGSGNEQFFGPGTRLTVL.

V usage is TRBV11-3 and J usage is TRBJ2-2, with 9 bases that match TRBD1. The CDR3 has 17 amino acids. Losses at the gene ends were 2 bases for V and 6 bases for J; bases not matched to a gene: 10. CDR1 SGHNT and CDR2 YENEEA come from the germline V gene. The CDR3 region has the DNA TGTGCCAGCAGCTTACTTGCGGGACAGGGAGTCCCCGGGGAGCTGTTTTTT. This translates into CASSLLAGQGVPGELFF.

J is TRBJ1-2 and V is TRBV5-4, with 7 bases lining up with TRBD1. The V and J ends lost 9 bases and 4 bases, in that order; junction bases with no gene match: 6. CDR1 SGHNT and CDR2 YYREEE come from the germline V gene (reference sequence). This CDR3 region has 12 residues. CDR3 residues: CAIGTDTYGYTF. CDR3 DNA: TGTGCCATTGGGACAGATACCTATGGCTACACCTTC.

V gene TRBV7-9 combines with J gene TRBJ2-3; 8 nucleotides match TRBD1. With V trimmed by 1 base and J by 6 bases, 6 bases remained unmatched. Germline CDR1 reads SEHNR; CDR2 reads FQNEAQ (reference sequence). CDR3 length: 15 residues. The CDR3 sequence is CASSLEGRGPDTQYF. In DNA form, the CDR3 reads TGTGCCAGCAGCTTAGAAGGCAGGGGGCCGGATACGCAGTATTTT.

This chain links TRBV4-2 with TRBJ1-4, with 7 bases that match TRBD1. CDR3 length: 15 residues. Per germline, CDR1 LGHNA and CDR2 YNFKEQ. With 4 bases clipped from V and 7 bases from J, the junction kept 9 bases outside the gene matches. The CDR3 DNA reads TGTGCCAGCAGCCCACCGGGGCAGGGGGGTGAAAAACTGTTTTTT. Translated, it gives CASSPPGQGGEKLFF.

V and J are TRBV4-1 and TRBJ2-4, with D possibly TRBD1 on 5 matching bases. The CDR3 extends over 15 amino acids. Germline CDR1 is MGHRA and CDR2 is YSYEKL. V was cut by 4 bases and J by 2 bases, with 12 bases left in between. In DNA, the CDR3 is TGCGCCAGCAGCCGAGGTCAGGGAACCAAAAACATTCAGTACTTC. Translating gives CASSRGQGTKNIQYF.

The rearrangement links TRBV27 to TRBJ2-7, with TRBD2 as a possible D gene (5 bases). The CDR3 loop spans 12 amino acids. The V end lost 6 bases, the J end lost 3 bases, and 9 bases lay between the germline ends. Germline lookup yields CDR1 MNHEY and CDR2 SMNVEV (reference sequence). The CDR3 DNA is TGTGCCAGCAGCGAGGGCCGCTACGAGCAGTACTTC. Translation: CASSEGRYEQYF.

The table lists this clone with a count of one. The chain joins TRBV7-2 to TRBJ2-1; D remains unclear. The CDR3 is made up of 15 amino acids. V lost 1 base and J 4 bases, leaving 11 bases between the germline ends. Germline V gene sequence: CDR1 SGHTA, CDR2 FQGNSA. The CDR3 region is CASSLEAAEYNEQFF. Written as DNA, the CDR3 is TGTGCCAGCAGCTTAGAGGCCGCGGAGTACAATGAGCAGTTCTTC.

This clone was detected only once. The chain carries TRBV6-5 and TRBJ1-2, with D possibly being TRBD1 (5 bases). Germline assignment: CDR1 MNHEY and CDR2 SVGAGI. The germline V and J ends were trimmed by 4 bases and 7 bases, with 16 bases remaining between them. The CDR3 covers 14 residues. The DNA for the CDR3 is TGTGCCAGCAGTTGGGGTGGGAGGGGTGGTGGCTACACCTTC. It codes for CASSWGGRGGGYTF.

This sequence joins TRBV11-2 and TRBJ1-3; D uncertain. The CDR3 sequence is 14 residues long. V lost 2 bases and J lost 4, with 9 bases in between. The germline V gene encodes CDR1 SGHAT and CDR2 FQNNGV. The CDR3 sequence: CASSLPTMGNTIYF. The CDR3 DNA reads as TGTGCCAGCAGCTTACCAACGATGGGAAACACCATATATTTT.

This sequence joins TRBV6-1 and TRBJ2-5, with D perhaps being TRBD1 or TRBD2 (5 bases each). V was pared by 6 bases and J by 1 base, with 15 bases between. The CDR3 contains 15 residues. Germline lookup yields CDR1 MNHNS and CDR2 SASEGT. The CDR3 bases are TGTGCCAGCAGGGGGGTTGGAGACACCCAAGAGACCCAGTACTTC. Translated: CASRGVGDTQETQYF.

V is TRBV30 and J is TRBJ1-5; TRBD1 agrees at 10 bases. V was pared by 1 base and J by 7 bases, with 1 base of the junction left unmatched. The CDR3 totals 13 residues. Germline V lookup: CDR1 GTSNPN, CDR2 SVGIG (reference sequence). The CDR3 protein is CAWSGQGAQPQHF. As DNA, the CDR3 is TGTGCCTGGAGTGGACAGGGGGCCCAGCCCCAGCATTTT.

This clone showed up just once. This CDR3 is CASSEWRGQQETQYF. The CDR3 coding sequence is TGTGCCAGCAGTGAATGGCGGGGACAGCAAGAGACCCAGTACTTC. The chain joins TRBV25-1 to TRBJ2-5; tentative D call: TRBD1 (7 bases). The CDR3 is made up of 15 amino acids. CDR1 is MGHDK, CDR2 SYGVNS, per germline. The V end was cut by 1 base, the J end by 2 bases, with 11 bases between.

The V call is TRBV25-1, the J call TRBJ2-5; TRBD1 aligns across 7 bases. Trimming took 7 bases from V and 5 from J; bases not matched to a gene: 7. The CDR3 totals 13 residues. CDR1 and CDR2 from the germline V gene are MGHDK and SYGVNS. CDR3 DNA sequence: TGTGCCAGCACGACAGGGATCGGGGAGACCCAGTACTTC. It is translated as CASTTGIGETQYF.

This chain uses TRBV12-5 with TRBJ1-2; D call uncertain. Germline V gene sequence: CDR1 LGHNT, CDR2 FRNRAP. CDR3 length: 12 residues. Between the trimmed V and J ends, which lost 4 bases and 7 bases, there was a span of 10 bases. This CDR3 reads CASGSAYRGYTF. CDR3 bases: TGTGCTAGTGGTTCAGCCTATCGTGGCTACACCTTC. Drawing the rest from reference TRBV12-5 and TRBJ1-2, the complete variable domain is DARVTQTPRHKVTEMGQEVTMRCQPILGHNTVFWYRQTMMQGLELLAYFRNRAPLDDSGMPKDRFSAEMPDATLATLKIQPSEPRDSAVYFCASGSAYRGYTFGSGTRLTVV.

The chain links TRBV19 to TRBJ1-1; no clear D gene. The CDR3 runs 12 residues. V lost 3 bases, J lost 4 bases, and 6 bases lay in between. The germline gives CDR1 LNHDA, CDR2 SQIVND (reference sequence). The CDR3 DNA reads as TGTGCCAGTAGTATCGGAAGCACTGAAGCTTTCTTT. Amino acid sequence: CASSIGSTEAFF.